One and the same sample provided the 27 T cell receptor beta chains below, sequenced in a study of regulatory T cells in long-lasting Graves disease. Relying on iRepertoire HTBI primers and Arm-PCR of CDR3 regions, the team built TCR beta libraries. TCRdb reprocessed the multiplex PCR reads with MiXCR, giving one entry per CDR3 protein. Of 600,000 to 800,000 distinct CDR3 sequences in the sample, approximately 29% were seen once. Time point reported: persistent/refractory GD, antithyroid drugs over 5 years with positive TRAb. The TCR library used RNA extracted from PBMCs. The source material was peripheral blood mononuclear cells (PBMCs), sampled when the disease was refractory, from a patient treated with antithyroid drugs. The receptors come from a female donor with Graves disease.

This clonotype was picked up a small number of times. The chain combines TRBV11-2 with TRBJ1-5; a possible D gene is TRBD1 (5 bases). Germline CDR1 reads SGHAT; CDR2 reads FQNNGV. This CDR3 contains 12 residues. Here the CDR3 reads CASGAEYQPQHF. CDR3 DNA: TGTGCAAGCGGGGCGGAATATCAGCCCCAGCATTTT. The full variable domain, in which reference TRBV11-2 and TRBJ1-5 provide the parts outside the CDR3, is EAGVAQSPRYKIIEKRQSVAFWCNPISGHATLYWYQQILGQGPKLLIQFQNNGVVDDSQLPKDRFSAERLKGVDSTLKIQPAKLEDSAVYLCASGAEYQPQHFGDGTRLSIL.

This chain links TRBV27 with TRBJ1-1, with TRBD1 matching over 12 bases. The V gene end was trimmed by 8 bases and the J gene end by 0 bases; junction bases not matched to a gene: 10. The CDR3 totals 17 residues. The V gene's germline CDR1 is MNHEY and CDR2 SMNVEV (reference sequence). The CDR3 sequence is CASGSGTGGPVNTEAFF. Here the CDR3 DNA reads TGTGCCAGCGGTTCGGGGACAGGGGGCCCGGTGAACACTGAAGCTTTCTTT.

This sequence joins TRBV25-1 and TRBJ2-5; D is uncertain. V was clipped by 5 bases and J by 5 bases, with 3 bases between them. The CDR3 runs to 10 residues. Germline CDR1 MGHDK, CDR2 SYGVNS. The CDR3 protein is CASSSETQYF. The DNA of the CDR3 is TGTGCCAGCAGTTCGGAGACCCAGTACTTC.

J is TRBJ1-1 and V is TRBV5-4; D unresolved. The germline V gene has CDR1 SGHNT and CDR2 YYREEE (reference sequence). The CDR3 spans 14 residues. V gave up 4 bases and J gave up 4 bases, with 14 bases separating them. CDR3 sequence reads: CASSPRVKGTEAFF. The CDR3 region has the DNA TGTGCCAGCAGCCCGCGGGTAAAGGGCACTGAAGCTTTCTTT. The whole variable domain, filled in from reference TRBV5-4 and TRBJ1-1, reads ETGVTQSPTHLIKTRGQQVTLRCSSQSGHNTVSWYQQALGQGPQFIFQYYREEENGRGNFPPRFSGLQFPNYSSELNVNALELDDSALYLCASSPRVKGTEAFFGQGTRLTVV.

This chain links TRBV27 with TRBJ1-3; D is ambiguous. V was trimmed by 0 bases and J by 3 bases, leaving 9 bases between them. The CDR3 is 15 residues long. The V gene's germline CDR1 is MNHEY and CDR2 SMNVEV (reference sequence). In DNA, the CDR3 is TGTGCCAGCAGTTTATCGAAGACGGTTGGAAACACCATATATTTT. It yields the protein CASSLSKTVGNTIYF.

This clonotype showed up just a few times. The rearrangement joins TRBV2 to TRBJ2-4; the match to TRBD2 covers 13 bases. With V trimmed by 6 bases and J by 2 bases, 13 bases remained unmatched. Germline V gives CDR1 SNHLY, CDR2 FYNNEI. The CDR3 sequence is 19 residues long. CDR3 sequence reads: CASRARTSGSSGSKNIQYF. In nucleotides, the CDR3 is TGTGCCAGCAGAGCTCGGACTAGCGGGAGCTCCGGGTCCAAAAACATTCAGTACTTC.

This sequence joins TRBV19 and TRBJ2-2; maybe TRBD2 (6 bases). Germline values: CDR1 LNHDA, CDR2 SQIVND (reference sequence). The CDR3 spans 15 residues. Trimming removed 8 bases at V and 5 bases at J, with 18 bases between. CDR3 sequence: CASARKGGSTGELFF. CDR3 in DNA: TGTGCCAGTGCTAGGAAGGGAGGATCAACCGGGGAGCTGTTTTTT.

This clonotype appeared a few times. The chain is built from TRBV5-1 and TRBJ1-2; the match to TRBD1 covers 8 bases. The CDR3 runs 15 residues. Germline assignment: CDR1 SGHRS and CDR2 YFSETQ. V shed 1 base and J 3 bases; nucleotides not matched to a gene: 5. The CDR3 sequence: CASSLSGGPDYGYTF. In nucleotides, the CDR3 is TGCGCCAGCAGCTTGTCAGGGGGCCCTGACTATGGCTACACCTTC.

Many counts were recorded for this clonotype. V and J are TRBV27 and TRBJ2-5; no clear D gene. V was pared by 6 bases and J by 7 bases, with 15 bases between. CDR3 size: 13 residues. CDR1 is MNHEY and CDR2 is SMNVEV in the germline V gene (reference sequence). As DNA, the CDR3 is TGTGCCAGCAGCCCTCTGGCCAGGATGACCCAGTACTTC. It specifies CASSPLARMTQYF.

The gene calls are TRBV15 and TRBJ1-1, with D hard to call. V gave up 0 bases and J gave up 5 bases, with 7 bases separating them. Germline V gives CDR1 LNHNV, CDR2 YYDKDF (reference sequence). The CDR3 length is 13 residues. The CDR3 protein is CATSREPHTEAFF. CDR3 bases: TGTGCCACCAGCAGAGAACCACATACTGAAGCTTTCTTT.

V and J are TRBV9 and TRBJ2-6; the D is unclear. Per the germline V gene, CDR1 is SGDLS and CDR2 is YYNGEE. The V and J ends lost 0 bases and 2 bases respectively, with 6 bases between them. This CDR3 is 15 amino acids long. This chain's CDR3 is CASSVAVTGANVLTF. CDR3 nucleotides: TGTGCCAGCAGCGTAGCTGTTACTGGGGCCAACGTCCTGACTTTC.

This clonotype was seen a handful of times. The CDR3 coding sequence is TGTGCCAGCAGCTTGAGCGCCAGGGTCGGTGAAAAACTGTTTTTT. It codes for CASSLSARVGEKLFF. The chain carries TRBV5-5 and TRBJ1-4; TRBD1 is a possible D gene (5 bases). The germline gives CDR1 SGHKS, CDR2 YYEKEE (reference sequence). V lost 1 base to trimming and J lost 7 bases, with 14 bases between them. The length of the CDR3 is 15 residues.

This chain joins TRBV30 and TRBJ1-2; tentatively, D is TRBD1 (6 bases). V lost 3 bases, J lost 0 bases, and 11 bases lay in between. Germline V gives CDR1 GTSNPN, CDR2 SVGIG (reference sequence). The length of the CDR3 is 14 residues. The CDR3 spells CAWRGYRANYGYTF. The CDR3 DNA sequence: TGTGCCTGGAGAGGTTACAGGGCTAACTATGGCTACACCTTC.

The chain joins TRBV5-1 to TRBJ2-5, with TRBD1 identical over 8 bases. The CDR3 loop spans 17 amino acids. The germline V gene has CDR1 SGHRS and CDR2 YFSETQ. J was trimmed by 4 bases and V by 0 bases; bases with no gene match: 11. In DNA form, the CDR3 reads TGCGCCAGCAGCTTGGCCACGACAGGGGATGCGCGAGAGACCCAGTACTTC. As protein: CASSLATTGDARETQYF.

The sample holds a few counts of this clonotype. The CDR3, as DNA: TGCAGCGTTGTGTGTAGCGGGAGACCCCAAGAGACCCAGTACTTC. As protein: CSVVCSGRPQETQYF. The chain carries TRBV29-1 and TRBJ2-5, with 9 positions matching TRBD2. The CDR3 has 15 amino acids. Germline V CDR1 and CDR2: SQVTM, ANQGSEA. The V segment lost 4 bases and the J segment 1 base; nucleotides outside the gene matches: 7.

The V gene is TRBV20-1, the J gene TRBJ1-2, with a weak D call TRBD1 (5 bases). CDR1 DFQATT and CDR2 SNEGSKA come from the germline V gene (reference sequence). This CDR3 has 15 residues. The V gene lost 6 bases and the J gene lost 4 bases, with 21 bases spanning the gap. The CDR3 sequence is CSAQGSTGVAYGYTF. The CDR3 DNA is TGCAGTGCCCAGGGCTCCACGGGGGTAGCCTATGGCTACACCTTC.

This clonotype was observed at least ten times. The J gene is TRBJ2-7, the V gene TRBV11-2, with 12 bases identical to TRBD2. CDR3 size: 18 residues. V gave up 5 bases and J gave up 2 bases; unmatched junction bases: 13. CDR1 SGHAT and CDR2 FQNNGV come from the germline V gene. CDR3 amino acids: CASSPTRTSGILAYEQYF. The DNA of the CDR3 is TGTGCCAGCAGCCCTACTCGGACTAGCGGGATCCTCGCCTACGAGCAGTACTTC.

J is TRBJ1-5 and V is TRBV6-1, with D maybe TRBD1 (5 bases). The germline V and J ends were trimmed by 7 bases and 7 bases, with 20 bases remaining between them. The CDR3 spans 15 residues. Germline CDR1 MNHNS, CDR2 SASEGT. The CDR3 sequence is CASTLNGASGQPQHF. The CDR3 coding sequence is TGTGCCAGCACCCTGAACGGGGCGAGCGGACAGCCCCAGCATTTT.

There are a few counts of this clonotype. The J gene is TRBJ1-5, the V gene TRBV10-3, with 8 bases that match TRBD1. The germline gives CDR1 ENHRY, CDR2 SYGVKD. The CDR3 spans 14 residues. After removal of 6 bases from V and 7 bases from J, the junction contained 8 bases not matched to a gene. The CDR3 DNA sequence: TGTGCCATCAGACCCGGACAGGGAAACCAGCCCCAGCATTTT. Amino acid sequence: CAIRPGQGNQPQHF.

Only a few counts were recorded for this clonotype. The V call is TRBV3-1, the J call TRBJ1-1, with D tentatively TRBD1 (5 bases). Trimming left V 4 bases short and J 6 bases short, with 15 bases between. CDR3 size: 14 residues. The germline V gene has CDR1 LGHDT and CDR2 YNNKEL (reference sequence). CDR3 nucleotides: TGTGCCAGCAGCCCCTCAATCGGGGGGGCTGAAGCTTTCTTT. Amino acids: CASSPSIGGAEAFF.

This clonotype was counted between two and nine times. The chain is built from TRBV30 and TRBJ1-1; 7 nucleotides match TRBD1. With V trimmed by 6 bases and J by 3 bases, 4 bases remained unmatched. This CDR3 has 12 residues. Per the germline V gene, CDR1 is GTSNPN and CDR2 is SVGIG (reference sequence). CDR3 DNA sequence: TGTGCCTGTCCGGGACAGCACACTGAAGCTTTCTTT. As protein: CACPGQHTEAFF.

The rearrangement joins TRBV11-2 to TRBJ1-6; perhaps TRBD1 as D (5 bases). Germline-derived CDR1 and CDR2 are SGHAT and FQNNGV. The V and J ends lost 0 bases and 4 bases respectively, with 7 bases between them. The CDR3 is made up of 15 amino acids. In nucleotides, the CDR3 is TGTGCCAGCAGCTTAGATGGGGGTTATAATTCACCCCTCCACTTT. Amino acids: CASSLDGGYNSPLHF.

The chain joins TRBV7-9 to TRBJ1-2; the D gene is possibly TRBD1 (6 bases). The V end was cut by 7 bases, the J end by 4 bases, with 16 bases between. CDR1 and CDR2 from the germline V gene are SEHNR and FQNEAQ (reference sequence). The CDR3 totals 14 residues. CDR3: CASNDDGQSYGYTF. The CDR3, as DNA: TGTGCCAGCAACGATGATGGACAGTCCTATGGCTACACCTTC.

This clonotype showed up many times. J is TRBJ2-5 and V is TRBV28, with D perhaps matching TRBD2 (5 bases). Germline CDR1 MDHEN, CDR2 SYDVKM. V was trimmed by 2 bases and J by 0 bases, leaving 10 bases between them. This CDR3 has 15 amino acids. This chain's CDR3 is CASSLMGVYQETQYF. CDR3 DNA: TGTGCCAGCAGTTTAATGGGAGTCTACCAAGAGACCCAGTACTTC.

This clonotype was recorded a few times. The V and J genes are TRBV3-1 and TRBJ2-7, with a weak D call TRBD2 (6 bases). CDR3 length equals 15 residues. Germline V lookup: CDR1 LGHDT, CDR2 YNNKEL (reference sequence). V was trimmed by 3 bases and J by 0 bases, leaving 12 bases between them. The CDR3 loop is CASSHYGGFSYEQYF. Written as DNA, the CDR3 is TGTGCCAGCAGCCATTACGGGGGATTCTCCTACGAGCAGTACTTC.

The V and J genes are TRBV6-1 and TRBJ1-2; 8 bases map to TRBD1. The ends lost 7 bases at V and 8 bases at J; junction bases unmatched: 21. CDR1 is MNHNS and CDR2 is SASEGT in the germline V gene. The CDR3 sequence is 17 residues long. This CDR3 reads CASTETRTGWGTEGYTF. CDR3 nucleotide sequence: TGTGCCAGCACCGAAACCAGGACAGGGTGGGGTACTGAGGGCTACACCTTC.

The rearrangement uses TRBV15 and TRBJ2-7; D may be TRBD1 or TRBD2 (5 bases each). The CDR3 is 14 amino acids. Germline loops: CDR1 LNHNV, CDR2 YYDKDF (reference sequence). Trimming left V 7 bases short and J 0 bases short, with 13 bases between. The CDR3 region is CATTQGENSYEQYF. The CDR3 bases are TGTGCCACCACCCAGGGAGAGAACTCCTACGAGCAGTACTTC.